These 17 T cell receptor beta chains originate from one sample sequenced in a study of blood T cell repertoires in COVID-19. Measured with immunoSEQ multiplex PCR; TCRdb has only the in-frame clones, and not every one. The sample consists of about 180,000 clones, 80% to 90% of them appearing once. Sequencing was performed on peripheral blood. These receptors were obtained from a man aged 55-75 years with acute or convalescent COVID-19.

In regard to this clone: Other DNA sequences in the sample encode the same CDR3. The chain recombines TRBV28 with TRBJ1-3; D ambiguous. The CDR3 runs 13 residues. Deletions cut 6 bases from V and 0 bases from J, with 6 bases between. Germline V CDR1 and CDR2: MDHEN, SYDVKM. CDR3 sequence reads: CASRRSSGNTIYF. CDR3 in DNA: TGTGCCAGCAGGCGGTCCTCTGGAAACACCATATATTTT.

The chain recombines TRBV7-2 with TRBJ2-4; 9 bases map to TRBD1. J was trimmed by 6 bases and V by 1 base; bases with no gene match: 4. CDR1 is SGHTA and CDR2 is FQGNSA in the germline V gene. CDR3 size: 15 residues. For the CDR3, the DNA is TGTGCCAGCAGCTTAGAGGGACAGGGAACAAACATTCAGTACTTC. As protein: CASSLEGQGTNIQYF.

V gene TRBV12-5 combines with J gene TRBJ1-5, with TRBD1 identical over 11 bases. The CDR3 is 15 amino acids. The germline CDR1 and CDR2 sequences are LGHNT and FRNRAP. Trimming removed 9 bases from V and 2 bases from J; junction bases left unmatched: 6. CDR3 DNA sequence: TGTGCTAGCACTCCGGGACAGGGGGGCAATCAGCCCCAGCATTTT. It codes for CASTPGQGGNQPQHF.

This rearrangement joins TRBV7-2 to TRBJ1-2, with D maybe TRBD1 (6 bases). The CDR3 is 13 amino acids. Trimming took 2 bases from V and 6 from J, leaving 10 bases between them. Germline assignment: CDR1 SGHTA and CDR2 FQGNSA. CDR3: CASSLRTADGYTF. The CDR3 DNA follows: TGTGCCAGCAGCTTAAGGACAGCTGATGGCTACACCTTC.

The rearrangement uses TRBV19 and TRBJ1-5, with D unresolved. Germline lookup yields CDR1 LNHDA and CDR2 SQIVND (reference sequence). The ends were cut back, 7 bases at V and 0 bases at J, with 13 bases in the middle. This CDR3 has 15 amino acids. DNA of the CDR3: TGTGCCAGTAACCATATTATACTTAGCAATCAGCCCCAGCATTTT. It encodes CASNHIILSNQPQHF.

This chain links TRBV5-1 with TRBJ2-7; 12 bases are a match to TRBD2. Germline V gives CDR1 SGHRS, CDR2 YFSETQ. V was pared by 4 bases and J by 3 bases, with 8 bases of the junction left unmatched. The CDR3 covers 16 residues. The CDR3 protein is CASSGGLAGPLYEQYF. The CDR3 coding sequence is TGCGCCAGCAGCGGCGGACTAGCGGGGCCACTCTACGAGCAGTACTTC.

This clone was found once. The chain links TRBV28 to TRBJ1-2; no clear D. This CDR3 spans 14 amino acids. V lost 6 bases and J lost 8, with 19 bases in between. CDR1 and CDR2 (germline): MDHEN, SYDVKM. The CDR3 DNA sequence: TGTGCCAGCAGGATTCCCGGGGATTCGAGCGGCTACACCTTC. This gives the protein CASRIPGDSSGYTF.

CDR3 in DNA: TGTGCCAGCAGCTTAGGGACTCGAAGCGGGAATGAGCAGTTCTTC. It translates to CASSLGTRSGNEQFF. The rearrangement joins TRBV9 to TRBJ2-1; D might be TRBD2 (6 bases). Trimming pared 4 bases from V and 7 bases from J, leaving 18 bases between. The CDR3 is made up of 15 amino acids. Germline V gene data show CDR1 as SGDLS and CDR2 as YYNGEE.

The rearrangement uses TRBV5-1 and TRBJ2-7; TRBD2 aligns across 9 bases. The V segment lost 1 base and the J segment 2 bases; nucleotides outside the gene matches: 4. The germline V gene encodes CDR1 SGHRS and CDR2 YFSETQ. The CDR3 loop spans 15 amino acids. In DNA form, the CDR3 reads TGCGCCAGCAGCTTGTCCGCGGGAGGGCCCTACGAGCAGTACTTC. This sequence encodes CASSLSAGGPYEQYF. Full variable domain (rest looked up from reference TRBV5-1 and TRBJ2-7): KAGVTQTPRYLIKTRGQQVTLSCSPISGHRSVSWYQQTPGQGLQFLFEYFSETQRNKGNFPGRFSGRQFSNSRSEMNVSTLELGDSALYLCASSLSAGGPYEQYFGPGTRLTVT.

The chain combines TRBV6-6 with TRBJ1-6, with 7 bases lining up with TRBD1. Germline CDR1 MNHNY, CDR2 SVGAGI (reference sequence). V gave up 5 bases and J gave up 7 bases; unmatched junction bases: 11. The CDR3 spans 16 residues. The CDR3 protein is CASSRFRDSRNSPLHF. CDR3 nucleotides: TGTGCCAGCAGTCGATTCCGGGACAGCAGAAATTCACCCCTCCACTTT.

The chain joins TRBV6-5 to TRBJ2-2; 7 bases are a match to TRBD2. The germline V gene has CDR1 MNHEY and CDR2 SVGAGI. Trimming removed 0 bases from V and 3 bases from J; junction bases left unmatched: 4. This CDR3 region has 16 residues. This CDR3 reads CASSYSILADTGELFF. In nucleotides, the CDR3 is TGTGCCAGCAGTTACTCGATTCTAGCGGACACCGGGGAGCTGTTTTTT.

This clone was counted a single time. The V gene is TRBV7-3, the J gene TRBJ2-3, with D perhaps TRBD2 (6 bases). V dropped 4 bases and J dropped 6 bases, with 17 bases sitting between them. The CDR3 runs to 15 residues. The germline V gene encodes CDR1 SGHTA and CDR2 FQGTGA. CDR3 amino acids: CASSWLGEVGDTQYF. CDR3 DNA: TGTGCCAGCAGCTGGCTGGGGGAGGTCGGGGATACGCAGTATTTT.

The chain links TRBV11-2 to TRBJ1-1; D is uncertain. CDR3 length: 12 amino acids. Germline V gene data show CDR1 as SGHAT and CDR2 as FQNNGV. V was pared by 1 base and J by 13 bases, with 13 bases between. DNA for the CDR3: TGTGCCAGCAGCTTAGGAAGGAGGGTCCTTTTCTTT. Protein sequence: CASSLGRRVLFF.

This chain joins TRBV6-4 and TRBJ2-1, with D tentatively TRBD2 (6 bases). The V end lost 7 bases, the J end lost 9 bases, and 16 bases lay between the germline ends. CDR1 MRHNA and CDR2 SNTAGT come from the germline V gene. This CDR3 comprises 13 residues. The CDR3 DNA is TGTGCCAGCACCGCGGGGAGTGGTAGTGAGCAGTTCTTC. Amino acids: CASTAGSGSEQFF.

CDR3 sequence (DNA): TGTGCCAGCAGCTTGTTGGGCACATCTGGGGCCAACGTCCTGACTTTC. It is translated as CASSLLGTSGANVLTF. V and J are TRBV11-2 and TRBJ2-6; D is unresolved. From germline, CDR1 is SGHAT and CDR2 FQNNGV. This CDR3 is 16 amino acids long. The V end lost 3 bases, the J end lost 1 base, and 10 bases lay between the germline ends.

J is TRBJ2-7 and V is TRBV15; D perhaps matches TRBD2 (6 bases). CDR3 length equals 15 residues. Germline V gene data show CDR1 as LNHNV and CDR2 as YYDKDF (reference sequence). The V gene lost 1 base and the J gene lost 0 bases, with 10 bases spanning the gap. The CDR3 coding sequence is TGTGCCACCAGCAGAGGGGCGGGAAACTCCTACGAGCAGTACTTC. It encodes CATSRGAGNSYEQYF.

This clone was picked up a small number of times. The chain is built from TRBV4-1 and TRBJ1-2; TRBD1 aligns across 8 bases. Germline V gene lookup returns CDR1 MGHRA and CDR2 YSYEKL. J lost 2 bases, V lost 1 base, and 3 bases had no gene match. The CDR3 covers 15 residues. CDR3 in amino acids: CASSQGTGTNYGYTF. In DNA, the CDR3 is TGCGCCAGCAGCCAAGGGACAGGGACCAACTATGGCTACACCTTC.